A single sample gave rise to the 18 T cell receptor beta chains below, sequenced in a study of T cell changes during pregnancy in multiple sclerosis. Assay used: immunoSEQ multiplex PCR; TCRdb lists only in-frame clones, some missing. The sample yields roughly 70,000 clones, about 92% seen once. The sequences come from peripheral blood, collected in the third trimester of pregnancy. The receptors stem from a female donor in good health, enrolled as a control in a pregnancy study.

The chain is built from TRBV29-1 and TRBJ1-2; 8 bases map to TRBD1. There are 15 residues in the CDR3. Trimming removed 7 bases from V and 3 bases from J; junction bases left unmatched: 13. Per the germline V gene, CDR1 is SQVTM and CDR2 is ANQGSEA. The CDR3 sequence is CSAATGDNHYYGYTF. The DNA of the CDR3 is TGCAGCGCCGCGACAGGGGATAACCACTACTATGGCTACACCTTC.

This clone turned up a few times. The V and J genes are TRBV11-2 and TRBJ1-1; maybe TRBD1 (6 bases). Trimming cost V 6 bases and J 7 bases, with 12 bases left between them. From germline, CDR1 is SGHAT and CDR2 FQNNGV. The CDR3 contains 12 residues. Written as DNA, the CDR3 is TGTGCCAGCAGTTCAGCAGGGGTTGAAGCTTTCTTT. It encodes CASSSAGVEAFF.

The table lists this clone with a few counts. The J gene is TRBJ1-6, the V gene TRBV6-1, with D possibly matching TRBD1 (6 bases). Trimming took 2 bases from V and 8 from J, leaving 16 bases between them. The CDR3 has 16 residues. CDR1 and CDR2 from the germline V gene are MNHNS and SASEGT. The CDR3 is CASSEFPRAGDSPLHF. The CDR3 DNA reads TGTGCCAGCAGTGAATTCCCCAGGGCAGGGGATTCACCCCTCCACTTT.

The chain is built from TRBV30 and TRBJ2-3, with D possibly being TRBD2 (6 bases). The CDR3 covers 14 residues. The V end was cut by 3 bases, the J end by 1 base, with 11 bases between. Germline V gene lookup returns CDR1 GTSNPN and CDR2 SVGIG (reference sequence). CDR3 region: CAWRWEDRTDTQYF. The CDR3, as DNA: TGTGCCTGGAGATGGGAGGACCGCACAGATACGCAGTATTTT.

The chain links TRBV20-1 to TRBJ2-7; no reliable D call. Germline V lookup: CDR1 DFQATT, CDR2 SNEGSKA (reference sequence). Trimming removed 8 bases at V and 0 bases at J, with 8 bases between. CDR3 length: 11 amino acids. DNA for the CDR3: TGCAGTTTCGAGAACTCCTACGAGCAGTACTTC. Protein sequence: CSFENSYEQYF.

This chain links TRBV28 with TRBJ1-1; D remains unclear. CDR3 size: 14 residues. Germline values: CDR1 MDHEN, CDR2 SYDVKM. Trimming shortened V by 1 base and J by 2 bases, and 8 bases separated the two germline ends. The CDR3 DNA reads TGTGCCAGCAGTTTATACGGGGTTAACACTGAAGCTTTCTTT. It yields the protein CASSLYGVNTEAFF.

The gene calls are TRBV27 and TRBJ1-4; no clear D. V lost 8 bases, J lost 4 bases, and 11 bases lay in between. There are 13 residues in the CDR3. Germline V gene lookup returns CDR1 MNHEY and CDR2 SMNVEV (reference sequence). CDR3 DNA: TGTGCCAGCTCTACAGTCCTTAATGAAAAACTGTTTTTT. Its protein is CASSTVLNEKLFF.

Only one count was recorded for this clone. CDR3 in amino acids: CASSQNAASSYNEQFF. DNA for the CDR3: TGCGCCAGCAGCCAGAACGCGGCATCCTCCTACAATGAGCAGTTCTTC. The chain links TRBV4-1 to TRBJ2-1; D is undetermined. The CDR3 runs 16 residues. V was clipped by 3 bases and J by 0 bases, with 12 bases between them. Germline CDR1 and CDR2: MGHRA and YSYEKL.

CDR3: CAISESRGLHSGNTIYF. CDR3 in DNA: TGTGCCATCAGTGAGTCTCGGGGATTACACTCTGGAAACACCATATATTTT. The gene calls are TRBV10-3 and TRBJ1-3; no firm D call. This CDR3 has 17 residues. The ends were cut back, 0 bases at V and 0 bases at J, with 12 bases in the middle. The V gene's germline CDR1 is ENHRY and CDR2 SYGVKD.

V and J are TRBV9 and TRBJ2-1; 9 bases align to TRBD2. Unmatched junction bases numbered 12, after V lost 3 bases and J lost 5 bases. CDR1 is SGDLS and CDR2 is YYNGEE in the germline V gene. The CDR3 spans 17 residues. In DNA form, the CDR3 reads TGTGCCAGCAGCGGTGTCGTTCTAGCGGGACTAAACAATGAGCAGTTCTTC. Its translation: CASSGVVLAGLNNEQFF.

CDR3 in amino acids: CASSSGTVFYNSPLHF. The CDR3 bases are TGTGCCAGCAGCTCAGGGACAGTTTTCTATAATTCACCCCTCCACTTT. The chain recombines TRBV7-9 with TRBJ1-6; 7 bases match TRBD1. This CDR3 region has 16 residues. Germline V CDR1 and CDR2: SEHNR, FQNEAQ (reference sequence). The J segment lost 3 bases and the V segment lost 4 bases, leaving 6 bases of the junction unmatched. Drawing the rest from reference TRBV7-9 and TRBJ1-6, the complete variable domain is DTGVSQNPRHKITKRGQNVTFRCDPISEHNRLYWYRQTLGQGPEFLTYFQNEAQLEKSRLLSDRFSAERPKGSFSTLEIQRTEQGDSAMYLCASSSGTVFYNSPLHFGNGTRLTVT.

This sequence joins TRBV4-1 and TRBJ1-4, with D possibly being TRBD1 (5 bases). The CDR3 is made up of 14 amino acids. V gave up 4 bases and J gave up 7 bases, with 13 bases separating them. Germline CDR1 is MGHRA and CDR2 is YSYEKL. CDR3 nucleotides: TGCGCCAGCAGCCTAAACGACAGCCCTGAAAAACTGTTTTTT. It translates to CASSLNDSPEKLFF.

The J gene is TRBJ2-3, the V gene TRBV5-4, with 9 bases that match TRBD2. There are 16 residues in the CDR3. CDR1 and CDR2 (germline): SGHNT, YYREEE (reference sequence). The trim removed 4 bases at V and 6 bases at J, leaving 12 bases unmatched. In DNA form, the CDR3 reads TGTGCCAGCAGCCTACTGACTAGCGGAGTTAGGGATACGCAGTATTTT. Amino acids: CASSLLTSGVRDTQYF.

J is TRBJ1-4 and V is TRBV7-2, with 9 nucleotides matching TRBD1. CDR1 SGHTA and CDR2 FQGNSA come from the germline V gene. This CDR3 contains 13 residues. V gave up 5 bases and J gave up 13 bases; unmatched junction bases: 8. The CDR3: CASSRGQGRGLFF. In nucleotides, the CDR3 is TGTGCCAGCAGCCGGGGACAGGGCCGGGGACTGTTTTTT. Full variable domain (outside the CDR3, taken from reference TRBV7-2 and TRBJ1-4): GAGVSQSPSNKVTEKGKDVELRCDPISGHTALYWYRQSLGQGLEFLIYFQGNSAPDKSGLPSDRFSAERTGGSVSTLTIQRTQQEDSAVYLCASSRGQGRGLFFGSGTQLSVL.

The chain joins TRBV4-2 to TRBJ2-7, with a weak D call TRBD1 (6 bases). With 0 bases removed from V and 1 base from J, the gap between germline ends came to 10 bases. From germline, CDR1 is LGHNA and CDR2 YNFKEQ. The CDR3 totals 15 residues. The CDR3 DNA reads TGTGCCAGCAGCCAAGATTTTCAGGGGTCCTACGAGCAGTACTTC. Translated, it gives CASSQDFQGSYEQYF.

The chain is built from TRBV25-1 and TRBJ2-1, with a weak D call TRBD2 (5 bases). Germline CDR1 is MGHDK and CDR2 is SYGVNS. The CDR3 is 15 residues long. V dropped 3 bases and J dropped 2 bases, with 11 bases sitting between them. CDR3 nucleotide sequence: TGTGCCAGCAGTGACGGGATGCTGACCTACAATGAGCAGTTCTTC. Its protein product is CASSDGMLTYNEQFF. The full variable domain, completed using reference TRBV25-1 and TRBJ2-1, is EADIYQTPRYLVIGTGKKITLECSQTMGHDKMYWYQQDPGMELHLIHYSYGVNSTEKGDLSSESTVSRIRTEHFPLTLESARPSHTSQYLCASSDGMLTYNEQFFGPGTRLTVL.

The chain links TRBV29-1 to TRBJ2-1; D not certain. Germline V gene lookup returns CDR1 SQVTM and CDR2 ANQGSEA. The CDR3 is 13 residues long. V shed 5 bases and J shed 7 bases, with 15 bases lying between them. CDR3: CSVFIESKNEQFF. CDR3 DNA: TGCAGCGTTTTTATTGAATCTAAGAATGAGCAGTTCTTC.

This sequence joins TRBV4-2 and TRBJ2-2; 9 positions match TRBD2. V gave up 9 bases and J gave up 3 bases; unmatched junction bases: 2. From germline, CDR1 is LGHNA and CDR2 YNFKEQ. The CDR3 covers 13 residues. The CDR3 DNA reads TGTGCCAGTAGGACTAGCGACACCGGGGAGCTGTTTTTT. This sequence encodes CASRTSDTGELFF.